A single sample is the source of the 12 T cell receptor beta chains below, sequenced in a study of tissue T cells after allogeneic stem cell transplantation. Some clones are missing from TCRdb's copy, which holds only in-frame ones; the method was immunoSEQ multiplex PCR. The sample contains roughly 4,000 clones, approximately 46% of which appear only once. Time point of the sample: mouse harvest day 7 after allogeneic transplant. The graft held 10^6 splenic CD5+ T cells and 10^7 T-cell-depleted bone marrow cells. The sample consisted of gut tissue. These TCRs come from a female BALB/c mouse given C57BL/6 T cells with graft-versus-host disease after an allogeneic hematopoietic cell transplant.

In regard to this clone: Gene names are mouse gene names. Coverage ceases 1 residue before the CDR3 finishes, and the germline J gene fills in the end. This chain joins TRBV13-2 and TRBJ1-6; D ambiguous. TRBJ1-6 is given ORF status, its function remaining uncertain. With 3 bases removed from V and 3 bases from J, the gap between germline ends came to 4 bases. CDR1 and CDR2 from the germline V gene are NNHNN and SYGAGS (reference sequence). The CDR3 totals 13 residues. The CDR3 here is CASGANYNSPLYF. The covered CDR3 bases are TGTGCCAGCGGTGCCAACTATAATTCGCCCCTCTAC.

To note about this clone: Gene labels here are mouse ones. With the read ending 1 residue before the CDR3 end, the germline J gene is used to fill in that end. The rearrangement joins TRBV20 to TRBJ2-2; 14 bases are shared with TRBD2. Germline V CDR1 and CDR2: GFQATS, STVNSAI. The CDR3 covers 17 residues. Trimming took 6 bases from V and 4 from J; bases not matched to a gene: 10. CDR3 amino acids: CGALGLGGRGGTGQLYF. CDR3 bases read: TGTGGTGCCCTGGGACTGGGGGGGCGCGGCGGCACCGGGCAGCTCTAC.

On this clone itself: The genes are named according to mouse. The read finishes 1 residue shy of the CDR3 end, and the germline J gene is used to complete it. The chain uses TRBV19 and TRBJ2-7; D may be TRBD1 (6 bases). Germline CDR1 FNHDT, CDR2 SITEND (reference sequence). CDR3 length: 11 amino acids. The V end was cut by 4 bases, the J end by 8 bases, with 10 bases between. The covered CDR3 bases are TGTGCCAGCAGTTCCGGGACAAAACAGTAC. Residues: CASSSGTKQY. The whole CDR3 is CASSSGTKQYF.

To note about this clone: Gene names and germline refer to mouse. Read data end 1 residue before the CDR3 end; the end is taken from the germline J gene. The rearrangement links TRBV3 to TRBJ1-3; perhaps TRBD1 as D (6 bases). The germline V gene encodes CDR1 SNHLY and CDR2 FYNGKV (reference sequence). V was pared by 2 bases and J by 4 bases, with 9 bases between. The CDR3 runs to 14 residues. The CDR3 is CASSLQGRGNTLYF. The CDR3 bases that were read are TGTGCCAGCAGCTTACAGGGGAGGGGAAATACGCTCTAT.

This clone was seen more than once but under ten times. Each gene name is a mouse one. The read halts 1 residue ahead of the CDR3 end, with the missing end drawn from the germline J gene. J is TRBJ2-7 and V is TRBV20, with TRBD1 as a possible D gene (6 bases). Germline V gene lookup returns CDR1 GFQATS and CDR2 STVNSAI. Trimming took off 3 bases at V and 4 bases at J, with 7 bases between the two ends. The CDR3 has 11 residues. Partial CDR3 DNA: TGTGGTGCTAGACAGGGATATGAACAGTAC. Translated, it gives CGARQGYEQY. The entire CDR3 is CGARQGYEQYF.

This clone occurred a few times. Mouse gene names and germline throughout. The CDR3 protein is CASSLLSQNTLYF. The part of the CDR3 DNA that was read is TGTGCCAGCAGTCTCCTTAGTCAAAACACCTTGTAC. The chain joins TRBV26 to TRBJ2-4; D uncertain. The sequenced fragment ends 1 residue before the CDR3 boundary, so the rest is inferred from the germline J gene. The V and J ends lost 3 bases and 0 bases respectively, with 4 bases between them. The CDR3 is made up of 13 amino acids. Germline loops: CDR1 KGHPV, CDR2 FQNQEV (reference sequence).

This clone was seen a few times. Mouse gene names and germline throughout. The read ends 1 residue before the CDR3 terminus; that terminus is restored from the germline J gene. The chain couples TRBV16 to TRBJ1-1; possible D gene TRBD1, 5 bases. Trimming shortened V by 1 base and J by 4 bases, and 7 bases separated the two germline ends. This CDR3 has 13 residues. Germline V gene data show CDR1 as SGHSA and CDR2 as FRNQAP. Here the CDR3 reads CASSLVGVTEVFF. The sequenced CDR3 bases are TGTGCAAGCAGCTTAGTAGGGGTCACAGAAGTCTTC.

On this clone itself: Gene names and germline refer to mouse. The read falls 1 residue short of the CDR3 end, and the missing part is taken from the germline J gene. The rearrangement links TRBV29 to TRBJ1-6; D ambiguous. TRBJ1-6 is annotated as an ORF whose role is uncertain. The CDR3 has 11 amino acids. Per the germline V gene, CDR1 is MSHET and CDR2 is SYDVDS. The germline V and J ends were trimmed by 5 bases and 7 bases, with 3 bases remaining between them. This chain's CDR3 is CASSGNSPLYF. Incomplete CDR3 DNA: TGTGCTAGCAGTGGGAATTCGCCCCTCTAC.

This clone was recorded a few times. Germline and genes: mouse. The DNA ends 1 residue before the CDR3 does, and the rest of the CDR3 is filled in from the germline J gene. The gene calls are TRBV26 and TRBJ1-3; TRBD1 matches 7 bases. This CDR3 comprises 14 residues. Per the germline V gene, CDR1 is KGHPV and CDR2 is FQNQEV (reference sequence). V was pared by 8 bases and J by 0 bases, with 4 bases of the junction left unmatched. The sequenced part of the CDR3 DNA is TGTGCCAGCGCGGGACAGTATTCTGGAAATACGCTCTAT. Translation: CASAGQYSGNTLY. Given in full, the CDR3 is CASAGQYSGNTLYF.

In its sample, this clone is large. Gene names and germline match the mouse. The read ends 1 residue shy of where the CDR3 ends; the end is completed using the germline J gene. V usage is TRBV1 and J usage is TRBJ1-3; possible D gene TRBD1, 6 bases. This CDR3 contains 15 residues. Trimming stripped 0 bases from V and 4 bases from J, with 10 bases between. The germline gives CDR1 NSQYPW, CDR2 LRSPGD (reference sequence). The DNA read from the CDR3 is TGCACCTGCAGTGCAGAAAGGGGGTGGGGAAATACGCTCTAT. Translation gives CTCSAERGWGNTLY. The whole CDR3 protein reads CTCSAERGWGNTLYF.

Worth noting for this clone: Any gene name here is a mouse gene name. Incomplete CDR3 DNA: TGTGCCAGCAGTCTGCCAGGGATTGCAGAAACGCTGTAT. It codes for CASSLPGIAETLY. The CDR3 in full is CASSLPGIAETLYF. This rearrangement joins TRBV26 to TRBJ2-3; TRBD1 is a possible D gene (5 bases). The read halts 1 residue ahead of the CDR3 end, with the missing end drawn from the germline J gene. V lost 2 bases to trimming and J lost 2 bases, with 8 bases between them. Looked up from germline, CDR1 is KGHPV and CDR2 is FQNQEV (reference sequence). The CDR3 sequence is 14 residues long.

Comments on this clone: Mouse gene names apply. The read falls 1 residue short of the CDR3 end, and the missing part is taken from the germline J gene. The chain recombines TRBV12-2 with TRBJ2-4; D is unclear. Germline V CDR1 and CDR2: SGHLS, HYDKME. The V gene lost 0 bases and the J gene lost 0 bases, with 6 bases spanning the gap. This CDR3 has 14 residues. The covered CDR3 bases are TGTGCCAGCTCTCTCACAGCTAGTCAAAACACCTTGTAC. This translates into CASSLTASQNTLY. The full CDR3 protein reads CASSLTASQNTLYF.